The clone carrying this TCR beta chain was counted a few times. Its target is unknown. Sequencing was performed with immunoSEQ multiplex PCR; in TCRdb, only in-frame clones are kept and a portion is missing. The sample carries fewer than 30,000 clones, just under 80% recorded once. V was shortened by 2 bases and J by 0 bases, with 11 bases between the two germline ends. This CDR3 has 14 residues. CDR1 is GTSNPN, CDR2 SVGIG, per germline (reference sequence). This entry belongs to a study of PD-1 blockade in classical Hodgkin lymphoma. Overall study findings and caveats: Newly diagnosed patients and complete responders had comparable diversity at baseline.

There was relapse after autologous stem cell transplantation in every patient, and there was variation in brentuximab vedotin exposure. Patients had relapsed/refractory classical Hodgkin lymphoma with complete response, partial response or progressive disease as best response. This clonotype was obtained from a human donor with classical Hodgkin lymphoma. The chain combines TRBV30 with TRBJ2-7, with no clear D. This specimen was peripheral blood mononuclear cells (PBMCs), taken before the second cycle of nivolumab. This CDR3 reads CAWSPQLSSYEQYF. The CDR3 DNA follows: TGTGCCTGGAGTCCACAGCTCAGCTCCTACGAGCAGTACTTC.